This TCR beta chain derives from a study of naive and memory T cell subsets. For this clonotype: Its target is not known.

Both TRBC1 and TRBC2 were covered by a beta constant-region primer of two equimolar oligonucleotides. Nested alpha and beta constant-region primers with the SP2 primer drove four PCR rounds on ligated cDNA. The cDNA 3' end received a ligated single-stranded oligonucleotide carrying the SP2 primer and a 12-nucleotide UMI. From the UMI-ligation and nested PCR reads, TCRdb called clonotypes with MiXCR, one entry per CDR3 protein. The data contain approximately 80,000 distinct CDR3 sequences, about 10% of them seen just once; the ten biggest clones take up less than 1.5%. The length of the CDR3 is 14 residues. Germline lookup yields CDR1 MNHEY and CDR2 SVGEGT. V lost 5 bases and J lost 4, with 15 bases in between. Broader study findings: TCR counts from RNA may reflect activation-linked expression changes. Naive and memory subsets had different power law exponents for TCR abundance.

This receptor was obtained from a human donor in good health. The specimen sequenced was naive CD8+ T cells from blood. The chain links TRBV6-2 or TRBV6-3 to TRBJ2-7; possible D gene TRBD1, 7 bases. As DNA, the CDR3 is TGTGCCAGCAGTCGGGCGGGACAGAGATACGAGCAGTACTTC. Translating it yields CASSRAGQRYEQYF.